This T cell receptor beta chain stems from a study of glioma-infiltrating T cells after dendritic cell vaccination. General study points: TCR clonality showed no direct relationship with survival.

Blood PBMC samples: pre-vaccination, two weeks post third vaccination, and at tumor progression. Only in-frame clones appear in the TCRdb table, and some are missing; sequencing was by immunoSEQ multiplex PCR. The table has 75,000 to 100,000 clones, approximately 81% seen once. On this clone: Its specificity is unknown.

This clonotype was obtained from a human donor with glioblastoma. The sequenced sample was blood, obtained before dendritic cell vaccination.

DNA for the CDR3: TGCGCCAGCAGTGAATACGAGGGACTAGCGCTAAACACAGATACGCAGTATTTT. Translation gives CASSEYEGLALNTDTQYF. J is TRBJ2-3 and V is TRBV10-1; 10 bases align to TRBD2. J was trimmed by 2 bases and V by 3 bases; bases with no gene match: 11. The CDR3 has 18 residues. Germline V CDR1 and CDR2: WNHNN, SYGVQD (reference sequence).